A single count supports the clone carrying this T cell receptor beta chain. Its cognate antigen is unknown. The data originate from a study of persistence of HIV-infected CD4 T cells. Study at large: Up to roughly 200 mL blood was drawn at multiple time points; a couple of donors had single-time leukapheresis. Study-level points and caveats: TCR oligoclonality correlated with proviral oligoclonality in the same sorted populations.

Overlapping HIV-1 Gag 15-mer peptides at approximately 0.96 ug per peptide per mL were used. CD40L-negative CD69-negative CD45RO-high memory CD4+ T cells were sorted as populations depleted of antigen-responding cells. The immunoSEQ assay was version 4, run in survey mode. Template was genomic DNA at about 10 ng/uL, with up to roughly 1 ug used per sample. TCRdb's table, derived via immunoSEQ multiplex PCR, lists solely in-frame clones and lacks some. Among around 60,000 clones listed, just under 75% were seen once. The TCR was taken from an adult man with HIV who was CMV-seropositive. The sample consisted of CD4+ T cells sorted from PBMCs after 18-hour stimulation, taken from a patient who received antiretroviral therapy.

This CDR3 reads CASSQDLTGWNHEQYF. The CDR3 bases are TGTGCCAGCAGCCAAGATTTAACAGGGTGGAATCACGAGCAGTACTTC. V usage is TRBV3-1 (or the pseudogene TRBV3-2) and J usage is TRBJ2-7; possibly TRBD1 for D (6 bases). This CDR3 is built from 16 residues. V lost 0 bases and J lost 5, with 17 bases in between. The V gene's germline CDR1 is LGHDT and CDR2 YNNKEL (reference sequence).